These 14 T cell receptor beta chains were sequenced from one sample in a study of CD8+ T cells in alopecia areata. Extracted RNA was reverse transcribed, and the resulting cDNA served as sequencing template. Profiled with immunoSEQ multiplex PCR; TCRdb holds only in-frame clones, not every one. The sample carries more than 200,000 clones, about two thirds recorded once. Sequenced here: CD4+ T cells sorted from blood, sampled at week 0. The source of these receptors is a human donor with alopecia areata.

On this clone itself: The same CDR3 also results from other DNA sequences found in this sample. This chain links TRBV27 with TRBJ2-3; 7 bases align to TRBD2. V lost 5 bases, J lost 3 bases, and 8 bases stayed unmatched. Looked up from germline, CDR1 is MNHEY and CDR2 is SMNVEV (reference sequence). CDR3 length: 15 amino acids. DNA for the CDR3: TGTGCCAGCAGTCTCGGGGGGACGAGGACAGATACGCAGTATTTT. It translates to CASSLGGTRTDTQYF.

This clone has only a few counts. The rearrangement links TRBV29-1 to TRBJ2-6; D not resolved. V was cut by 6 bases and J by 0 bases, with 6 bases left in between. Germline assignment: CDR1 SQVTM and CDR2 ANQGSEA. The CDR3 covers 13 residues. CDR3 protein: CSVFNSGANVLTF. As DNA, the CDR3 is TGCAGCGTCTTTAACTCTGGGGCCAACGTCCTGACTTTC. The whole variable domain, filled in from reference TRBV29-1 and TRBJ2-6, reads SAVISQKPSRDICQRGTSLTIQCQVDSQVTMMFWYRQQPGQSLTLIATANQGSEATYESGFVIDKFPISRPNLTFSTLTVSNMSPEDSSIYLCSVFNSGANVLTFGAGSRLTVL.

In the case of this clone: This same CDR3 is encoded by further DNA sequences in the sample. The V call is TRBV29-1, the J call TRBJ2-1; D gene unclear. The germline V gene encodes CDR1 SQVTM and CDR2 ANQGSEA. This CDR3 comprises 10 residues. Trimming shortened V by 4 bases and J by 6 bases, and 4 bases separated the two germline ends. The CDR3 region has the DNA TGCAGCGTTGGGGGCAATGAGCAGTTCTTC. Its translation is CSVGGNEQFF.

V gene TRBV27 combines with J gene TRBJ1-6; D remains ambiguous. The length of the CDR3 is 17 residues. CDR1 and CDR2 (germline): MNHEY, SMNVEV (reference sequence). V lost 5 bases, J lost 9 bases, and 23 bases lay in between. The CDR3 loop is CASSLVMGDVYPSPLHF. The CDR3, as DNA: TGTGCCAGCAGTCTGGTCATGGGAGACGTGTACCCTTCACCCCTCCACTTT.

The V and J genes are TRBV20-1 and TRBJ1-2; D remains ambiguous. CDR3 length: 10 residues. V was clipped by 0 bases and J by 8 bases, with 4 bases between them. CDR1 DFQATT and CDR2 SNEGSKA come from the germline V gene (reference sequence). The CDR3 region is CSARDQGYTF. The CDR3 coding sequence is TGCAGTGCTAGAGATCAGGGCTACACCTTC.

This clone occurred once. This sequence joins TRBV29-1 and TRBJ2-7; a possible D gene is TRBD1 (5 bases). The germline gives CDR1 SQVTM, CDR2 ANQGSEA. Trimming took off 1 base at V and 2 bases at J, with 15 bases between the two ends. The CDR3 is 15 amino acids. In nucleotides, the CDR3 is TGCAGCGTTGAAGGAAGGCAGGGTATGACCTACGAGCAGTACTTC. Amino acid sequence: CSVEGRQGMTYEQYF.

This chain connects TRBV14 to TRBJ1-1; D may be TRBD1 (5 bases). The length of the CDR3 is 13 residues. The V gene's germline CDR1 is SGHDN and CDR2 FVKESK. The ends were cut back, 3 bases at V and 10 bases at J, with 15 bases in the middle. In DNA form, the CDR3 reads TGTGCCAGCAGCCAGATACTTCAGGGTACAGCTTTCTTT. Translating it yields CASSQILQGTAFF.

The chain combines TRBV5-1 with TRBJ2-5; 7 bases are shared with TRBD1. The trim removed 3 bases at V and 3 bases at J, leaving 2 bases unmatched. The CDR3 is made up of 13 amino acids. Germline CDR1 reads SGHRS; CDR2 reads YFSETQ. CDR3 DNA sequence: TGCGCCAGCAGCTCGGACAGGAAAGAGACCCAGTACTTC. Protein: CASSSDRKETQYF.

This clone was seen a handful of times. This sequence joins TRBV7-3 and TRBJ2-2; D call uncertain. V was clipped by 5 bases and J by 0 bases, with 7 bases between them. Germline V CDR1 and CDR2: SGHTA, FQGTGA. This CDR3 has 14 residues. The CDR3 loop reads CASSPWANTGELFF. The CDR3 DNA sequence: TGTGCCAGCAGCCCCTGGGCGAACACCGGGGAGCTGTTTTTT.

This chain links TRBV30 with TRBJ1-1, with unresolved D. CDR3 size: 14 residues. Trimming shortened V by 4 bases and J by 0 bases, and 12 bases separated the two germline ends. CDR1 is GTSNPN, CDR2 SVGIG, per germline (reference sequence). The chain's CDR3 is CAWIPESVNTEAFF. CDR3 sequence (DNA): TGTGCCTGGATACCGGAGTCGGTGAACACTGAAGCTTTCTTT.

The V gene is TRBV5-6, the J gene TRBJ1-2; D is unresolved. The germline gives CDR1 SGHDT, CDR2 YYEEEE. The CDR3 covers 12 residues. Trimming left V 1 base short and J 5 bases short, with 6 bases between. The CDR3 region is CASSLREYGYTF. The CDR3 nucleotides are TGTGCCAGCAGCTTGCGGGAGTATGGCTACACCTTC.

The chain combines TRBV5-1 with TRBJ2-1, with 8 nucleotides matching TRBD2. Germline V gene sequence: CDR1 SGHRS, CDR2 YFSETQ. This CDR3 is built from 15 residues. V lost 5 bases to trimming and J lost 3 bases; unmatched junction nucleotides: 7. CDR3: CASRISGLGYNEQFF. The CDR3, as DNA: TGCGCCAGCAGGATCTCGGGACTAGGCTACAATGAGCAGTTCTTC.

A remark on this clone: Different DNA sequences within this sample yield the same CDR3. This chain links TRBV29-1 with TRBJ2-5; D gene uncertain. The CDR3 has 10 amino acids. V lost 6 bases and J 1 base, leaving 3 bases between the germline ends. Germline CDR1 reads SQVTM; CDR2 reads ANQGSEA. The CDR3 sequence is CSVVQETQYF. CDR3 coding DNA: TGCAGCGTGGTCCAAGAGACCCAGTACTTC.

The chain combines TRBV30 with TRBJ1-2; D ambiguous. The CDR3 contains 10 residues. Trimming took 2 bases from V and 6 from J, leaving 4 bases between them. Germline CDR1 and CDR2: GTSNPN and SVGIG (reference sequence). CDR3 coding DNA: TGTGCCTGGAGTAAAGATGGCTACACCTTC. As protein: CAWSKDGYTF. The variable domain in full, completed from reference TRBV30 and TRBJ1-2, reads SQTIHQWPATLVQPVGSPLSLECTVEGTSNPNLYWYRQAAGRGLQLLFYSVGIGQISSEVPQNLSASRPQDRQFILSSKKLLLSDSGFYLCAWSKDGYTFGSGTRLTVV.